This T cell receptor beta chain came from a study of T cells after yellow fever vaccination. The CDR3 spans 14 residues. The V and J ends lost 0 bases and 3 bases respectively, with 9 bases between them. Looked up from germline, CDR1 is MGHRA and CDR2 is YSYEKL. Each CDR3 protein gets one entry after TCRdb re-called the 5' RACE reads with MiXCR. The table has 100,000 to 150,000 distinct CDR3 sequences, under 9% seen once. The sequence was obtained from a man aged 18 to 29 who received the YFV17D yellow fever vaccine. The specimen comprised CD8+ T cells sorted from PBMCs, sampled on the day of the yellow fever booster vaccination. V is TRBV4-1 and J is TRBJ2-7; the D gene could be TRBD1 or TRBD2 (5 bases each). Here the CDR3 reads CASSQDWDGYEQYF. In nucleotides, the CDR3 is TGCGCCAGCAGCCAAGATTGGGACGGCTACGAGCAGTACTTC.